This T cell receptor (beta chain) was captured in a study of cytomegalovirus exposure and HLA in healthy donors. Overall study context: The study placed about four fifths of its approximately 380 genotyped donors in the Caucasian-associated ancestry cluster.

For this clone: Its specificity is unknown.

Whole-study findings and limits: Near-uniform donor sequencing depth was presumed by presence/absence analyses. Because they were indistinguishable, some V segments, including TRBV6-2 and TRBV6-3, were excluded.

PCR employed 60 Vbeta and 13 Jbeta primers. Generated by immunoSEQ multiplex PCR, the TCRdb table keeps only in-frame clones and is missing some. The repertoire consists of some 120,000 clones, with over 60% occurring once and the leading ten covering about 0.94%. CDR1 is MNHEY, CDR2 SMNVEV, per germline (reference sequence). CDR3 length: 15 amino acids. The trim removed 5 bases at V and 0 bases at J, leaving 4 bases unmatched. The clonotype comes from a human donor in good health. The chain is built from TRBV27 and TRBJ2-1; 7 bases line up with TRBD2. What was sequenced was PBMCs. CDR3 DNA: TGTGCCAGCAGTGTGCGGGGGATCTCCTACAATGAGCAGTTCTTC. Translation: CASSVRGISYNEQFF.